These T cell receptor beta chains were read from a single sample in a study of cytomegalovirus exposure and HLA in healthy donors. The protocol was immunoSEQ multiplex PCR, while the TCRdb copy is restricted to in-frame clones and leaves out a portion. The data show about 360,000 clones, roughly 85% seen once. The sequenced material came from PBMCs. Receptors were obtained from a woman aged 18-30 years in good health and CMV-seronegative. Both conserved end residues are trimmed from each CDR3. Fields, in order: V gene, J gene, CDR3 protein.

TRBV6-1	TRBJ2-1	ASRTSGGAPNEQF
TRBV7-8	TRBJ2-1	ASSPDRGYYNEQF
TRBV28	TRBJ2-7	ASSLSRTGVEQY
TRBV29-1	TRBJ2-2	SVEGGNTGELF
TRBV27	TRBJ2-7	ASSLLGYAYEQY
TRBV2	TRBJ2-5	ASQSSGGETQY
TRBV18	TRBJ1-2	ASSPSGEGYGYT
TRBV7-9	TRBJ2-3	ASSMTGGADTQY
TRBV11-2	TRBJ1-4	ASSYALGEKLF
TRBV7-9	TRBJ2-7	ASSLGTTYEQY
TRBV28	TRBJ1-6	ASSSGAGYSPLH
TRBV11-2	TRBJ2-1	ASSLGQGGYNEQF
TRBV18	TRBJ2-3	ASSPAASGVTDTQY
TRBV11-1	TRBJ2-3	ATSSRLDTQY
TRBV27	TRBJ2-1	ASSRLAAYNEQF
TRBV10-2	TRBJ2-2	ASGAGTGITGELF
TRBV5-1	TRBJ1-4	ASSQGTPNDINEKLF
TRBV6-5	TRBJ1-1	ASSYEGVLNTEAF
TRBV2	TRBJ2-7	ASSEGPRVVYNYEQY
TRBV28	TRBJ2-1	ASSLGYGGEQF
TRBV5-4	TRBJ1-1	ASSLVPGPSNTEAF
TRBV27	TRBJ2-7	ASSFSGRAREQY
TRBV19	TRBJ2-1	ASSIVGVSPYNEQF
TRBV6-5	TRBJ2-2	ASSYSSPGELF
TRBV7-2	TRBJ2-7	ASSLDGTSGRRIEQY
TRBV9	TRBJ2-7	ASSSQGANLDEQY
TRBV5-1	TRBJ1-1	ASSARGAGGAEAF
TRBV5-1	TRBJ1-4	ASSSGYGPSNEKLF
TRBV27	TRBJ1-1	ASSFRNRNTEAF
TRBV28	TRBJ2-2	ASSFWGGRGTGELF
TRBV4-2	TRBJ1-3	ASSQSKAASSGNTIY
TRBV5-1	TRBJ1-6	ASSFDSENSPLH
TRBV30	TRBJ1-2	AWGQGSHGYT
TRBV10-3	TRBJ1-5	AISEWDRDQPQH
TRBV27	TRBJ2-7	ASRDPTGGSYEQY
TRBV10-3	TRBJ1-1	AISESPTGRGTEAF
TRBV5-1	TRBJ1-1	ASSLDPSGTEAF
TRBV7-8	TRBJ2-7	ASSLIREQY
TRBV6-1	TRBJ1-3	ASSDRPGQGSSGNTIY
TRBV9	TRBJ1-1	ASSVVSPRDTEAF
TRBV7-6	TRBJ2-3	ASSPLAGSSTDTQY
TRBV28	TRBJ1-2	ASSWEDRSPGGYGYT
TRBV9	TRBJ2-1	ASSPGLGASHEQF
TRBV14	TRBJ2-2	ASSQGQDWNTGELF
TRBV7-9	TRBJ1-4	ASSGGDGANEKLF
TRBV27	TRBJ2-2	ASTAAGGPTGELF
TRBV27	TRBJ2-7	ASSLSQGAWDEQY
TRBV6-6	TRBJ1-4	ASSLTGPGRPKLF
TRBV30	TRBJ2-5	ACAPTGGVQETQY
TRBV7-3	TRBJ2-7	ASSYTGGEQY
TRBV11-2	TRBJ1-1	ASSENRVRTEAF
TRBV6-5	TRBJ2-7	ASSYISRGGYEQY
TRBV9	TRBJ1-1	ASSVAPGGAEAF